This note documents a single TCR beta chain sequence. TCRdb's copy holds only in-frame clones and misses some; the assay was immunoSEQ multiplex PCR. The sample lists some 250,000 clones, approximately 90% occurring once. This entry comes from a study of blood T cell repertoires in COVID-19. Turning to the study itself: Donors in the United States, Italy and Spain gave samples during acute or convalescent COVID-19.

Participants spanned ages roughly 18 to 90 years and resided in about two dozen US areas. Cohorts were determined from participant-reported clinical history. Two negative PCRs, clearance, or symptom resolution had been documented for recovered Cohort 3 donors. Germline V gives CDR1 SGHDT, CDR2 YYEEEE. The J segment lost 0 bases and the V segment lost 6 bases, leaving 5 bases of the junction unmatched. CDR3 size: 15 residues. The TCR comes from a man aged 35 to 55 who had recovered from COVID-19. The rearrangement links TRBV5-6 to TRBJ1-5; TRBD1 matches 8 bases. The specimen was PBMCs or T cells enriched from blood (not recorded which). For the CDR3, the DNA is TGTGCCAGCATCAAACAGGGGGTTAGCAATCAGCCCCAGCATTTT. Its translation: CASIKQGVSNQPQHF.